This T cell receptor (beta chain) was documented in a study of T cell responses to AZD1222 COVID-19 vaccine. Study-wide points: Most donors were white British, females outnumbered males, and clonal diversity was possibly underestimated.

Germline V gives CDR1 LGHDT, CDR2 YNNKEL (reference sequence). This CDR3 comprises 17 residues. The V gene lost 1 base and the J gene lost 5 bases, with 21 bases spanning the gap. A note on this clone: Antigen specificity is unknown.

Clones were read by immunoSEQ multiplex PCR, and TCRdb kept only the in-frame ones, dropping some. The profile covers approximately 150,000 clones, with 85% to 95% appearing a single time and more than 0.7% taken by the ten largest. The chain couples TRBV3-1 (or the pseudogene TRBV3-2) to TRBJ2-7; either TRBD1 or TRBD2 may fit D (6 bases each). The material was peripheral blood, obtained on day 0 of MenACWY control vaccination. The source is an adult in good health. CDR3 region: CASSQGRRGPLIHEQYF. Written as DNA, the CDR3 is TGTGCCAGCAGCCAAGGGCGCCGGGGGCCGCTAATCCACGAGCAGTACTTC.